This paragraph covers one T cell receptor beta chain sequence. Its target is unknown. At collection, donors were nominally healthy, but unrecorded immune exposures were probable. This record belongs to a study of cytomegalovirus exposure and HLA in healthy donors. Germline V gene lookup returns CDR1 KGHSH and CDR2 LQKENI. Trimming took 6 bases from V and 6 from J; bases not matched to a gene: 7. The CDR3 covers 13 residues. Study-wide results and limits: Later work associated fewer than 20,000 TCR beta sequences with HLA alleles at 0.05 false discovery rate. Under in vitro conditions, three CMV-associated chains were confirmed as specific for CMV antigens. Within the data, a cluster of highly shared sequence variants was likely a sequencing artifact.

In the PCR, 60 Vbeta and 13 Jbeta primers were used. Some clones are missing from TCRdb's copy, which holds only in-frame ones; the method was immunoSEQ multiplex PCR. Among about 98,000 clones listed, roughly 81% were seen once. Sequenced sample: PBMCs. The receptor's source is a man aged 40-55 years in good health and CMV-seronegative. The V call is TRBV18, the J call TRBJ1-1, with 7 bases that match TRBD1. The CDR3 reads CASSPDREAEAFF. DNA of the CDR3: TGTGCCAGCTCCCCCGACAGGGAGGCTGAAGCTTTCTTT.